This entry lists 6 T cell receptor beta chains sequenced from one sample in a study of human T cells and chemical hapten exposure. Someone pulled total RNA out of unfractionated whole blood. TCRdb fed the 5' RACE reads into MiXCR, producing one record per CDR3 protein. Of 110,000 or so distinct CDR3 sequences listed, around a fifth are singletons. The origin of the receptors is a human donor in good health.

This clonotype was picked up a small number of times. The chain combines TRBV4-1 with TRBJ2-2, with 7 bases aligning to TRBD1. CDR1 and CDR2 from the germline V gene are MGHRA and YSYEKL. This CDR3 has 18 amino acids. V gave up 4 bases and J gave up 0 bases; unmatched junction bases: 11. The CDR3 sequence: CASSLFDRVLTNTGELFF. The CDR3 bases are TGCGCCAGCAGCCTGTTTGACAGGGTTCTCACGAACACCGGGGAGCTGTTTTTT.

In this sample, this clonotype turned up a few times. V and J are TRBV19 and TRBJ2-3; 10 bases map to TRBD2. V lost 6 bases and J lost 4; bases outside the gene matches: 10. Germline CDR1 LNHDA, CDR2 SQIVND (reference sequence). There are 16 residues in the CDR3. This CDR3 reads CASSPLEAGGADTQYF. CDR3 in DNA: TGTGCCAGTAGCCCCCTGGAAGCGGGAGGGGCAGATACGCAGTATTTT.

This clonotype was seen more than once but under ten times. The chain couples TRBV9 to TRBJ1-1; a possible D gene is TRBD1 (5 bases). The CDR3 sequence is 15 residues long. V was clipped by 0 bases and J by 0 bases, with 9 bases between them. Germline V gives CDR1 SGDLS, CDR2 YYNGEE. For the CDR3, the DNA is TGTGCCAGCAGCGTAGAAGGGACTCTGAACACTGAAGCTTTCTTT. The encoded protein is CASSVEGTLNTEAFF.

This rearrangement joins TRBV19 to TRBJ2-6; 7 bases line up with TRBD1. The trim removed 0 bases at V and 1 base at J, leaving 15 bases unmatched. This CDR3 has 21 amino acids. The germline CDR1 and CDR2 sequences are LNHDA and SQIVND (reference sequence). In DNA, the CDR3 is TGTGCCAGTAGTATAGATTACCCAGGGACAGCCCTGGGGTCTGGGGCCAACGTCCTGACTTTC. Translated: CASSIDYPGTALGSGANVLTF.

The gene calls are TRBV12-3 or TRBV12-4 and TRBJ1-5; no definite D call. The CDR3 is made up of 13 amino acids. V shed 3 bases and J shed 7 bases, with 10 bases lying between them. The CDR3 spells CASSFVTYQPQHF. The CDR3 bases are TGTGCCAGCAGTTTTGTAACATACCAGCCCCAGCATTTT.

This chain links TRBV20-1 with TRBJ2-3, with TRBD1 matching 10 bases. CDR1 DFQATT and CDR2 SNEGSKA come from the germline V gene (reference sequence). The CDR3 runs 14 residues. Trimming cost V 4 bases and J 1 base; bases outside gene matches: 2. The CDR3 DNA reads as TGCAGTGCTACGACAGGGGGCGGCACAGATACGCAGTATTTT. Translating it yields CSATTGGGTDTQYF.